Included here is one T cell receptor (beta chain) sequence, with context. This sample was taken from a study of blood T cell repertoires in COVID-19. Produced via immunoSEQ multiplex PCR; TCRdb's table is partial and in-frame only. The table has some 530,000 clones, around nine tenths seen once; the top ten hold approximately 8%. Enrolled through a virtual design, the participants were between roughly 18 and 100 years of age and came from about two dozen US areas. Cohorts were assigned according to the clinical history that participants reported. The CDR3 runs 15 residues. CDR1 and CDR2 from the germline V gene are MNHNS and SASEGT. Trimming at V came to 3 bases and at J to 8 bases, leaving 9 bases not matched to a gene.

The V gene is TRBV6-1, the J gene TRBJ2-3; 9 bases are a match to TRBD1. This TCR derives from a woman aged 55-75 years who had recovered from COVID-19. Sequenced: PBMCs or T cells enriched from blood (not recorded which). CDR3 sequence (DNA): TGTGCCAGCAGTGATGGACAGGGGCGGATAGGTACGCAGTATTTT. This encodes CASSDGQGRIGTQYF.